This TCR beta chain was observed in a study of long-term antiretroviral therapy in people with HIV (dated by TCRdb to the early 2020s). Study-wide context: The earliest samples were collected roughly a decade before the 2015 WHO recommendation for immediate ART, at a time when ART was usually postponed until CD4 counts fell. Among the approximately 30 participants with HIV, eleven to twelve were female. A retrospective serial study tested whether changes in peripheral blood TRB repertoire composition and diversity were associated with ART initiation and durable HIV suppression. Test extractions of a monoclonal T-cell line alongside a few dozen polyclonal samples showed no cross-contamination during QIAcube processing. A total of 150 to 200 cryopreserved PBMC samples came from roughly 30 adults with confirmed HIV infection and were collected serially over a mean of around 6 years (range 1-12).

From the cysteine up to the phenylalanine, the CDR3 has a length of 15 residues. The sequence is cut down to CDR3 DNA, 45 bases in frame from base 1. A distance of 18 bases separates the germline ends of V and J, which lose 5 bases and 5 bases respectively. The germline V gene (reference sequence) sets CDR1 to SEHNR and CDR2 to FQNEAQ. Participants were included only if at least one PBMC sample before ART initiation and at least two post-ART samples were available. All participants with HIV were treated in the United States of America. Before DNA extraction, cryopreserved samples of about 0.95-11 million PBMC were thawed and then washed. At the time of the earliest PBMC sample for each participant with HIV, ages ranged from about 20 to 54 years. PBMC samples from each participant spanned 1-4 timepoints before ART initiation and 2-8 timepoints after ART initiation, with a median of 7 samples. Serial HIV viral load, CD4+ T-cell count, ART history and demographic data were obtained for every participant. Genomic DNA was extracted from unsorted PBMC with a Qiagen kit on a QIAcube, processed in batches of 12 samples.

The immunoSEQ hsTCRB v3.0 assay was used at survey level resolution for TRB variable region sequencing. The targeted TRB sequencing depth was about 35,000-55,000 T-cell genomes per sample. TRB libraries were pooled and sequenced on an Illumina MiSeq using a v3 150-cycle kit. In the source study's methods: Repertoire analysis ran in R within a reproducible Nextflow workflow covering QC, data transformation and analysis. LymphoSeq2, an R package for exploring AIRR-Seq data, was used to implement the custom analyses. A handful of samples yielding fewer than 5000 total TRB sequences were excluded, leaving around 200 analyzed HIV repertoires. Of the approximately 190 retained HIV repertoires, 59 were collected before and around 130 after ART initiation. Repertoires were downsampled to 5000 TRB nucleotide sequences, and summary statistics were averaged over 100 downsampling iterations. The analysis kept only TRB sequences whose CDR3 regions were at least seven amino acids long. Two measures captured diversity: a Shannon entropy-derived clonality score and the Gini coefficient. In the repertoire networks, any two of the top 5000 CDR3 amino acid sequences were linked whenever the two sequences differed by an edit distance of one. GLIPH2 predicted antigen specificity groups and MHC restriction for TRB CDR3 amino acid sequences. CDR3 amino acid sequences were matched against VDJdb and McPAS-TCR to flag known CMV, EBV, HIV or tissue antigen associations. Pre-ART, post-ART and control groups were compared with Wilcoxon signed-rank tests and Holm-Bonferroni correction. This is the immuneACCESS table as TCRdb keeps it, with only in-frame sequences that have V and J called. A part of the clones is gone; compared with another copy, unresolved V genes explain less than half, and the rest is unexplained. V and J calls and clone size are as listed in that table; D and trimming were resolved from the DNA. Present in this sample are around 21,000 clones, approximately 90% of which were seen just once. The biggest ten clones account for 7.5% to 10% of the sample.

The paper as a whole reports these results and caveats: At every time point, the repertoire was dominated by expanded TRB clones first identified before ART initiation, although this dominance fluctuated and, in many PLHIV, declined after ART. Starting ART was linked to a significant rise in TRB diversity, yet even after long-term ART the diversity remained significantly lower than in transplant donor controls. Inferences about post-ART repertoire changes were limited because no data were available on ART adherence, viral resistance or therapy changes. The samples span the years 2004 to 2017, and the ART regimens used at that time may not be as effective as current regimens. HIV repertoires had narrower CDR3 length ranges than controls, and the network structure suggested an antigen-experienced repertoire that shifted only slightly toward naive after ART. Because cell numbers in pre-ART samples were limited, unsorted PBMC were profiled instead of sorted CD4+ and CD8+ T cells. Owing to limited PBMC availability, only the TCR beta chain was sequenced, without alpha chain pairing.

This clone was counted a single time. Its cognate antigen has yet to be identified. Base qualities are not at hand, and no much larger clone is one base apart. The receptor's source is a woman in her 30s with HIV. Recombination joined TRBV7-9 with TRBJ1-1, with a tentative D gene TRBD1 over 5 matching bases. This material consisted of unsorted PBMCs, taken approximately 4.4 years before starting antiretroviral therapy. The CDR3 region has the sequence CASSPEPQGRTEAFF. The nucleotides read TGTGCCAGCAGCCCGGAACCCCAGGGTAGGACTGAAGCTTTCTTT.